Below, one T cell receptor (beta chain) is given with its context. Germline values: CDR1 MDHEN, CDR2 SYDVKM. V gave up 1 base and J gave up 1 base, with 13 bases separating them. The CDR3 covers 16 residues. This record comes from a study of PD-L1 blockade in urothelial cancer. Time point meaning: pretreatment peripheral blood. The patients had locally advanced or metastatic urothelial carcinoma. Every patient provided from 1 to 8 samples, collected pretreatment and on-treatment. TCRdb's table, derived via immunoSEQ multiplex PCR, lists solely in-frame clones and lacks some. The sample carries 65,000 to 90,000 clones, 65% to 85% recorded once.

The chain combines TRBV28 with TRBJ1-1; a weak D match, TRBD1 (5 bases). This specimen was PBMCs, taken around atezolizumab (anti-PD-L1) treatment. This sequence originates from a woman between 70 and 85 years old with urothelial cancer. CDR3 sequence (DNA): TGTGCCAGCAGTTTATTGTCCGGGGGAGGGAACACTGAAGCTTTCTTT. Residues: CASSLLSGGGNTEAFF.